Shown below are 10 T cell receptor beta chains from a single sample sequenced in a study of tumor-infiltrating lymphocytes in primary liver carcinoma. RNA was extracted from whole blood without cell sorting, alongside germline DNA. With a constant-region primer, TCR beta cDNA was made from 450 to 650 ng of total RNA. Construction of TCR beta libraries relied on three successive nested multiplex PCR rounds employing slightly modified ARM-PCR. A C-beta reverse primer and TRBV1-TRBV30 forward primers served in each of the first two PCR rounds, at about 10 cycles apiece. TCRdb itself ran the multiplex PCR reads through MiXCR, one entry per CDR3 protein. The sample lists hundreds of thousands of distinct CDR3 sequences; over 55% were seen once. The sample taken for sequencing was peripheral blood. The receptors come from a man between 35 and 55 years old with primary liver carcinoma and hepatitis B virus infection.

Points on this clonotype: At one boundary the junction diverges from the germline segment, which might be a read error. The rearrangement uses TRBV4-1 and TRBJ1-1, with D perhaps matching TRBD1 (6 bases). The CDR3 length is 15 residues. Germline V CDR1 and CDR2: MGHRA, YSYEKL. CDR3 DNA sequence: TGCACCAGCAGCCCGAGACAGGCACAGAACACTGAAGCTTTCTTT. This codes for CTSSPRQAQNTEAFF.

The rearrangement uses TRBV28 and TRBJ1-5; 8 bases are a match to TRBD1. This CDR3 has 16 amino acids. Germline trimming cut 4 bases from V and 9 bases from J; bases unmatched to any gene: 14. Germline CDR1 is MDHEN and CDR2 is SYDVKM. In nucleotides, the CDR3 is TGTGCCAGCAGTTCCCTCGGACAGGGAAAGGGTCTGCCCCAGCATTTT. It is translated as CASSSLGQGKGLPQHF.

The chain uses TRBV29-1 and TRBJ2-1; maybe TRBD2 (5 bases). The CDR3 length is 16 residues. Germline CDR1 reads SQVTM; CDR2 reads ANQGSEA. V shed 0 bases and J shed 7 bases, with 19 bases lying between them. This CDR3 reads CSVEDTLLASYNEQFF. The CDR3 DNA is TGCAGCGTTGAAGATACGTTGCTAGCCTCTTATAATGAGCAGTTCTTC.

This clonotype was counted ten times or more. The chain carries TRBV29-1 and TRBJ2-3; D is perhaps TRBD2 (6 bases). V lost 6 bases and J 0 bases, leaving 16 bases between the germline ends. This CDR3 contains 15 residues. Germline CDR1 reads SQVTM; CDR2 reads ANQGSEA. The CDR3 loop is CSVARDFASTDTQYF. The CDR3 coding sequence is TGCAGCGTGGCAAGGGACTTTGCTAGCACAGATACGCAGTATTTT.

To note about this clonotype: One base away lies a much larger clone, so this may be a sequencing read error. The chain has TRBV6-5 and TRBJ1-2; a possible D gene is TRBD1 (6 bases). This CDR3 has 13 residues. Germline V gives CDR1 MNHEY, CDR2 SVGAGI. Trimming stripped 5 bases from V and 10 bases from J, with 17 bases between. CDR3 loop: CASSRVGGLVYTF. The CDR3 DNA is TGTGCCAGCAGTAGAGTCGGGGGGCTTGTCTACACCTTC.

Note on this clonotype: One junction end disagrees with the germline gene, perhaps due to a read error. The V and J genes are TRBV5-4 and TRBJ1-2, with TRBD1 matching over 10 bases. Germline V lookup: CDR1 SGHNT, CDR2 YYREEE (reference sequence). This CDR3 comprises 14 residues. CDR3 amino acids: CAGSPRDRGYGYTF. The CDR3 bases are TGTGCCGGCAGCCCCCGGGACAGGGGTTATGGCTACACCTTC.

A remark on this clonotype: Lacking the conserved final phenylalanine or tryptophan, this CDR3 likely reflects a read error. The CDR3 spells CPSSLVLKGDTEAFL. The CDR3, as DNA: TGTCCCAGCAGCTTAGTTTTAAAGGGAGACACTGAAGCTTTCCTT. The chain joins TRBV11-2 to TRBJ1-1; D is unresolved. The CDR3 extends over 15 amino acids. Germline CDR1 and CDR2: SGHAT and FQNNGV.

This clonotype appeared many times. The genes are TRBV5-1 and TRBJ2-2; possible D gene TRBD1, 5 bases. V lost 9 bases to trimming and J lost 9 bases, with 21 bases between them. Looked up from germline, CDR1 is SGHRS and CDR2 is YFSETQ. This CDR3 region has 14 residues. CDR3 DNA: TGCGCCACGAAGGAAGATGGGGCGCCGAGGGAGCTGTTTTTT. This sequence encodes CATKEDGAPRELFF.

This clonotype was seen a handful of times. This chain joins TRBV4-1 and TRBJ2-1, with 13 bases that match TRBD2. The CDR3 sequence is 15 residues long. After removal of 2 bases from V and 10 bases from J, the junction contained 5 bases not matched to a gene. Germline assignment: CDR1 MGHRA and CDR2 YSYEKL. DNA of the CDR3: TGCGCCAGCAGCCAACACGGACTAGCGGGAGACGAGCAGTTCTTC. As protein: CASSQHGLAGDEQFF.

With respect to this clonotype: With a much larger clone just one base away, this may be a read error. The chain couples TRBV11-2 to TRBJ2-1; D is possibly TRBD2 (6 bases). This CDR3 spans 16 amino acids. Germline assignment: CDR1 SGHAT and CDR2 FQNNGV. In DNA, the CDR3 is TGTGCCAGCAGCTCCCAGGTGGCTAGCGCCGGCAATGAGCGGTTCTTC. Its protein is CASSSQVASAGNERFF.